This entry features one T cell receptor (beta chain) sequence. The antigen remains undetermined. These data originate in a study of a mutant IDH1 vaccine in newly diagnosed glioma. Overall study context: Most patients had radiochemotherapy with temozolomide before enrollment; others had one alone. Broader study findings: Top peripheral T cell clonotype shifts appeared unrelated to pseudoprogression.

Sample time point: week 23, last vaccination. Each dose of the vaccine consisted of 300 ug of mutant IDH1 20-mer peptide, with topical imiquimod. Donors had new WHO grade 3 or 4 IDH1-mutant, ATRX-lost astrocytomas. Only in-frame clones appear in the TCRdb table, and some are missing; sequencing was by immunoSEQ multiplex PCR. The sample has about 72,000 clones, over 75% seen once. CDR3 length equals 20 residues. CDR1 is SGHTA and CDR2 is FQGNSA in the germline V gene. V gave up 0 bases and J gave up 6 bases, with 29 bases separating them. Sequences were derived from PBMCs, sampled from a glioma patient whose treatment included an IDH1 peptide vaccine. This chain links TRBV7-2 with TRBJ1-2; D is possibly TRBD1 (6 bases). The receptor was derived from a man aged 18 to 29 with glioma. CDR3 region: CASSLALVLSGGRTGHGYTF. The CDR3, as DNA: TGTGCCAGCAGCTTAGCGCTAGTCCTTTCGGGGGGCAGGACTGGACATGGCTACACCTTC.